This T cell receptor (beta chain) stems from a study of cytotoxic CD8 clonotypes in ibrutinib-treated CLL. Overall study context: Complete response was seen in 2 patients and partial in approximately 25; around twelve progressed and some 14 stayed remitted after a median roughly six years. Study-wide results and caveats: Under therapy, public clonotypes either contracted or stayed stable, and they were uncommon. Clonality increased with ibrutinib response but returned toward baseline at progression.

Assay: immunoSEQ multiplex PCR; the TCRdb copy retains only in-frame clones and omits some. There are about 89,000 clones in the sample; approximately 78% occur only once, and 32% lies in the top ten. Of note for this clone: The target antigen is unknown.

The CDR3 spans 15 residues. The germline V gene has CDR1 MNHNS and CDR2 SASEGT. V was pared by 6 bases and J by 3 bases, with 9 bases of the junction left unmatched. The TCR sequence derives from a human donor with chronic lymphocytic leukemia. The sample here was PBMCs, taken after 12 months of ibrutinib treatment. The gene calls are TRBV6-1 and TRBJ2-3; 7 bases are a match to TRBD1. Here the CDR3 DNA reads TGTGCCAGCAGCCGACAGGGAGTGGGGACAGATACGCAGTATTTT. Its translation is CASSRQGVGTDTQYF.